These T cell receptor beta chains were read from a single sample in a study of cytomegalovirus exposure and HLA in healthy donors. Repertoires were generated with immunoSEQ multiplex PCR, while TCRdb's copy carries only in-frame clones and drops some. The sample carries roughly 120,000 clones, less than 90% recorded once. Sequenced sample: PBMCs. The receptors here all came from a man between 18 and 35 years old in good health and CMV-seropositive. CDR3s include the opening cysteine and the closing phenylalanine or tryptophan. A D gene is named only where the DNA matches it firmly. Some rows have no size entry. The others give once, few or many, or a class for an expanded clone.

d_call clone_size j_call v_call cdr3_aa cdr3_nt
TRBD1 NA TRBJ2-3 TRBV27 CASSPTGAASTDTQYF TGTGCCAGCAGTCCAACAGGGGCCGCTAGCACAGATACGCAGTATTTT
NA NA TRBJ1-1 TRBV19 CASSIGHVNTEAFF TGTGCCAGTAGTATTGGGCATGTGAACACTGAAGCTTTCTTT
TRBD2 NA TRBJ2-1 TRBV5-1 CASSGGLAGATSSYNEQFF TGCGCCAGCAGCGGAGGACTAGCGGGGGCTACGAGCTCCTACAATGAGCAGTTCTTC
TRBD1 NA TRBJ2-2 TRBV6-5 CASSRQGLARELFF TGTGCCAGCAGCCGACAGGGATTAGCCCGGGAGCTGTTTTTT
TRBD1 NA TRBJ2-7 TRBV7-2 CASSPDRGGSYEQYF TGTGCCAGCAGCCCCGACAGGGGAGGTTCGTACGAGCAGTACTTC
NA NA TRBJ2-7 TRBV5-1 CASSWGGGRKEQYF TGCGCCAGCAGCTGGGGAGGGGGAAGGAAAGAGCAGTACTTC
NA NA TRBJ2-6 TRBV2 CASSETGTVANVLTF TGTGCCAGCAGTGAGACAGGTACAGTGGCCAACGTCCTGACTTTC
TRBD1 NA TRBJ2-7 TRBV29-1 CSVPKTGQVFAEQYF TGCAGCGTGCCTAAGACGGGACAGGTATTCGCCGAGCAGTACTTC
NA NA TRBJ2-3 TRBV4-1 CASSQGRGDTQYF TGCGCCAGCAGCCAAGGCCGAGGGGATACGCAGTATTTT
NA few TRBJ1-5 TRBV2 CASSEAGGGGQPQHF TGTGCCAGCAGTGAAGCGGGTGGGGGCGGACAGCCCCAGCATTTT
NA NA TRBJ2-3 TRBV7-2 CASSLEASADTQYF TGTGCCAGCAGCTTAGAGGCTAGTGCAGATACGCAGTATTTT